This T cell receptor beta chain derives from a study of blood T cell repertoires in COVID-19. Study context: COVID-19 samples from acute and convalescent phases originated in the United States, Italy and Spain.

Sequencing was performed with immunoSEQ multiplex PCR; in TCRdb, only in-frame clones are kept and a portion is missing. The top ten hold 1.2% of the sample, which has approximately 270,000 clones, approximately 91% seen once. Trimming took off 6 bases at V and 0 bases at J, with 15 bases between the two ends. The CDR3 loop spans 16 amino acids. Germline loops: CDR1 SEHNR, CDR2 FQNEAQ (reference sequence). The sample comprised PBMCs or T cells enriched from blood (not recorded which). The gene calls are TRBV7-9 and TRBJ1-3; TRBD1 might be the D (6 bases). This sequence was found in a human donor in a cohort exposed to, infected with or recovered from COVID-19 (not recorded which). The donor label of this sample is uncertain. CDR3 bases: TGTGCCAGCAGTCTTTCGTTACAGGGCTCTGGAAACACCATATATTTT. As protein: CASSLSLQGSGNTIYF.